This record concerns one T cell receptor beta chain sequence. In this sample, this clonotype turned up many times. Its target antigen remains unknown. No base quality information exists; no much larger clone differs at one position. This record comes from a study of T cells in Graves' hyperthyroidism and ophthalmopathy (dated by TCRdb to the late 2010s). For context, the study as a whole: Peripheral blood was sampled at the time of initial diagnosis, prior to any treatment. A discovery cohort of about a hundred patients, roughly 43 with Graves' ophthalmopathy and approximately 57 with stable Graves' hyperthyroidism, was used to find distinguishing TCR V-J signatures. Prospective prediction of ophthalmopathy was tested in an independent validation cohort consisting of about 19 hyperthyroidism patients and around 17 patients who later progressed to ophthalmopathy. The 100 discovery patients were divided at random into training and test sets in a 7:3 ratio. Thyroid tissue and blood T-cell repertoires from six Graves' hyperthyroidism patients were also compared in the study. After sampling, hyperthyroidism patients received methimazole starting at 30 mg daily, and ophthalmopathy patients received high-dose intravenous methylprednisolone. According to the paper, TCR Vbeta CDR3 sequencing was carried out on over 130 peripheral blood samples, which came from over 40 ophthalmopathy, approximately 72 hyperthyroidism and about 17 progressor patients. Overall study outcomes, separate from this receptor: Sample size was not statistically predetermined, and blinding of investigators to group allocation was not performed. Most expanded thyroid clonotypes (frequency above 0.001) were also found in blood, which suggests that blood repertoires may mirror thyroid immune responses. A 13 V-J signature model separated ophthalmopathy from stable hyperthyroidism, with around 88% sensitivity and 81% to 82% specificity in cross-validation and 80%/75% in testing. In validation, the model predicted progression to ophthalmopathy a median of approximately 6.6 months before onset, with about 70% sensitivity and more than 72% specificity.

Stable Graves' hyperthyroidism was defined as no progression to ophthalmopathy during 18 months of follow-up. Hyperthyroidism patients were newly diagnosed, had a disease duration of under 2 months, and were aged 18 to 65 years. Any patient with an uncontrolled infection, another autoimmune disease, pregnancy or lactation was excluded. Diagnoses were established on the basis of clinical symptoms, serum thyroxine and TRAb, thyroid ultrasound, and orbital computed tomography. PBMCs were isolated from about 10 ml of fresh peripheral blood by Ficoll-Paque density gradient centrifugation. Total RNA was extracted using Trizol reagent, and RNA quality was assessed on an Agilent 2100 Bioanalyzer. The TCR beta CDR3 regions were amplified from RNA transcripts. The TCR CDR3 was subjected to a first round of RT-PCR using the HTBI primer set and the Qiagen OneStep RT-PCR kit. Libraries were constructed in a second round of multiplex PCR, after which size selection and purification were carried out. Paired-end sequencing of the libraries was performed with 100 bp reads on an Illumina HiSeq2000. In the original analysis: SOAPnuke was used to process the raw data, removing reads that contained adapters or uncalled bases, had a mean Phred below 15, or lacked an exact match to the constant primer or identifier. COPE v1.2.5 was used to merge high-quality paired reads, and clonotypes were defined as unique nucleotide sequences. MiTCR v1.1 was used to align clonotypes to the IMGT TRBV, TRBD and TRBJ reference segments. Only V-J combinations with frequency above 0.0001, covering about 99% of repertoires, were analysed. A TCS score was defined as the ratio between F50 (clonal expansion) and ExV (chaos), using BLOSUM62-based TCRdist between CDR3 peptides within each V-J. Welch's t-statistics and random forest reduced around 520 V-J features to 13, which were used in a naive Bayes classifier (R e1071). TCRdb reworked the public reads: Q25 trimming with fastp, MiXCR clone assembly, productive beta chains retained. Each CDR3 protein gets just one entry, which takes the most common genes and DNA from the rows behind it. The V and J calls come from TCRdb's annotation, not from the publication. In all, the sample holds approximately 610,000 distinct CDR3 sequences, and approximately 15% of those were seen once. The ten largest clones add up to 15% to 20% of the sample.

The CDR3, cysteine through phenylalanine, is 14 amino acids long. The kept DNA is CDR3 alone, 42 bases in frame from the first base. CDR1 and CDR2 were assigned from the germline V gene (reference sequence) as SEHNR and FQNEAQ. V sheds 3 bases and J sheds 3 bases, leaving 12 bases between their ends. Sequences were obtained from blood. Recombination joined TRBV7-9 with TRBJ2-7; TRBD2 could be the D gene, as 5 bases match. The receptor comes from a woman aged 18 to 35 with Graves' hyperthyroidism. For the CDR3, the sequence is CASSLDGNFYEQYF. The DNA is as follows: TGTGCCAGCAGCTTGGACGGGAATTTCTACGAGCAGTACTTC.